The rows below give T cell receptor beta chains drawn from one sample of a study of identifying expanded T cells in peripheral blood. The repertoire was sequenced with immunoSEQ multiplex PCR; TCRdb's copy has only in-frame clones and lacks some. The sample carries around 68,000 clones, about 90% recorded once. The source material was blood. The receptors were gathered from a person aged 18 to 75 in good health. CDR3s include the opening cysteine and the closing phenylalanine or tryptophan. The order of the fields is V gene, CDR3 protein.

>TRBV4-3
CASSHLAGDNRNEQFF
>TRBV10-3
CAISAYRDGPVETQYF
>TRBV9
CASSVGSGPLWTQYF
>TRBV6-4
CASSDSREPDTQYF
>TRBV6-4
CASSDDSGGPDTQYF
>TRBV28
CASSLDPGKKLFF
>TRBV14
CASSLQGGDPYNEQFF
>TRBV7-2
CASSSSALKNIQYF
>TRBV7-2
CASSQPGTPKNTGELFF
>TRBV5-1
CASSLAGGEQFF
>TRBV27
CASSPTRNQPQHF
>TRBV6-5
CASSYRAENGYTF
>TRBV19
CASSIDGTQGFPDTQYF
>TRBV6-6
CASSYSISDTGELFF
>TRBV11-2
CASSSGPFYEQYF
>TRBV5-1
CASSFSSGSHEQYF
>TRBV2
CASSEDRYGYTF
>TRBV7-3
CASSPLGAGLQETQYF
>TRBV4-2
CASSPWIQETQYF
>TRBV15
CATTNVDRDLTGELFF
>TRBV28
CASNHQSGRYADTQYF
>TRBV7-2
CASSFPGGAGGYTF
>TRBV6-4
CASSDSSGVYNEQFF
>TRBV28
CASSLFEKLFF
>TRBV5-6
CASSLGVVDLNYGYTF
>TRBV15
CATSRGATGNTEAFF
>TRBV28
CASGFATSGSYEQYF
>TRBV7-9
CASSPRGQGSQPQHF
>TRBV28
CASSDTGTWDYGYTF
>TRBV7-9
CASSLGNQPQHF
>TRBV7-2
CASSWGLAAEQYF
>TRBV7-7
CASSSTQHNEQFF
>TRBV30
CAWSVRLADYNEQFF
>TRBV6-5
CARMGREPTGELFF
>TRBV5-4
CASSIVSGAQFYGYTF
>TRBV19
CASSIDLAGAVYEQFF
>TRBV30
CAWSDFYGGLRTGELFF
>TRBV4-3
CASSAAETGVYEQYF
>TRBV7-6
CASSLRAGGLDEQFF
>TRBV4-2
CASSQDPGLAGSYNEQFF
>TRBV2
CASSEEGIPGRQPQHF